The 13 T cell receptor beta chains below come from one sample, sequenced in a study of siplizumab effects on memory and regulatory T cells. Sequencing used immunoSEQ multiplex PCR; TCRdb keeps in-frame clones, though not all of them. The table includes about 100,000 clones, 94% detected once. The sequenced sample was Tregs sorted from blood. These receptors were obtained from a human donor in good health.

This chain links TRBV6-5 with TRBJ1-5; tentative D call: TRBD1 (6 bases). In germline, CDR1 is MNHEY, CDR2 SVGAGI. The CDR3 length is 15 residues. V lost 5 bases to trimming and J lost 3 bases, with 14 bases between them. CDR3 bases: TGTGCCAGCAGTACAAACAGGGAACTCAATCAGCCCCAGCATTTT. Translating it yields CASSTNRELNQPQHF.

This rearrangement joins TRBV5-6 to TRBJ1-1; D remains ambiguous. The CDR3 is 12 amino acids. Germline lookup yields CDR1 SGHDT and CDR2 YYEEEE. V was cut by 2 bases and J by 5 bases, with 7 bases left in between. CDR3 nucleotide sequence: TGTGCCAGCAGCTTTTCACGGACTGAAGCTTTCTTT. It codes for CASSFSRTEAFF.

The chain uses TRBV7-2 and TRBJ2-7; the match to TRBD1 covers 9 bases. Trimming removed 5 bases from V and 3 bases from J; junction bases left unmatched: 5. Germline assignment: CDR1 SGHTA and CDR2 FQGNSA. The length of the CDR3 is 14 residues. CDR3 region: CASSRQGGDYEQYF. The CDR3 coding sequence is TGTGCCAGCAGCAGACAGGGGGGGGACTACGAGCAGTACTTC.

The rearrangement uses TRBV10-3 and TRBJ2-3; 7 bases agree with TRBD2. From germline, CDR1 is ENHRY and CDR2 SYGVKD. The CDR3 has 12 amino acids. With V trimmed by 11 bases and J by 4 bases, 6 bases remained unmatched. Written as DNA, the CDR3 is TGTGCCGCCCGCGGGGGTGCAGATACGCAGTATTTT. Translation: CAARGGADTQYF.

The chain couples TRBV27 to TRBJ2-1; D perhaps matches TRBD2 (6 bases). Trimming removed 3 bases from V and 9 bases from J, with 21 bases in between. This CDR3 has 16 amino acids. CDR1 and CDR2 (germline): MNHEY, SMNVEV (reference sequence). The CDR3 protein is CASSFLGGISGGEQFF. The CDR3 DNA is TGTGCCAGCAGTTTTTTAGGTGGAATCTCCGGGGGTGAGCAGTTCTTC.

This chain connects TRBV19 to TRBJ1-5; D is perhaps TRBD1 (6 bases). The germline V gene encodes CDR1 LNHDA and CDR2 SQIVND (reference sequence). This CDR3 has 14 residues. V shed 6 bases and J shed 7 bases, with 16 bases lying between them. CDR3 nucleotides: TGTGCCAGTAGGACCGCAGGGGTTTACCAGCCCCAGCATTTT. Amino acids: CASRTAGVYQPQHF.

This chain connects TRBV28 to TRBJ2-7; D is perhaps TRBD1 (5 bases). CDR1 and CDR2 from the germline V gene are MDHEN and SYDVKM. The length of the CDR3 is 17 residues. V dropped 8 bases and J dropped 4 bases, with 27 bases sitting between them. CDR3: CASGPMEGARPLYEQYF. The CDR3 nucleotides read TGTGCCAGCGGTCCTATGGAAGGGGCTCGACCCCTATACGAGCAGTACTTC.

The chain uses TRBV14 and TRBJ2-2; D is unclear. V was trimmed by 4 bases and J by 7 bases, leaving 16 bases between them. The CDR3 contains 15 residues. Germline V lookup: CDR1 SGHDN, CDR2 FVKESK. The DNA of the CDR3 is TGTGCCAGCAGCCTCTTCGGGCTGCAAAGCGGGGAGCTGTTTTTT. Amino acid sequence: CASSLFGLQSGELFF.

This clone was found a few times. V gene TRBV12-5 combines with J gene TRBJ1-2, with D uncertain. CDR1 is LGHNT, CDR2 FRNRAP, per germline. The CDR3 contains 11 residues. V was trimmed by 6 bases and J by 4 bases, leaving 6 bases between them. CDR3 residues: CASGSRYGYTF. CDR3 nucleotide sequence: TGTGCTAGTGGATCCCGCTATGGCTACACCTTC.

V and J are TRBV28 and TRBJ1-4; 10 positions match TRBD1. This CDR3 spans 17 amino acids. With 6 bases clipped from V and 8 bases from J, the junction kept 15 bases outside the gene matches. CDR1 MDHEN and CDR2 SYDVKM come from the germline V gene. CDR3 protein: CASSHSEGQGRGEKLFF. CDR3 in DNA: TGTGCCAGCAGCCACTCGGAGGGACAGGGGCGAGGGGAAAAACTGTTTTTT.

The chain carries TRBV5-1 and TRBJ2-1; 10 bases line up with TRBD2. Germline CDR1 is SGHRS and CDR2 is YFSETQ. J gave up 6 bases and V 4 bases, and 4 bases lay outside the gene matches. This CDR3 is 14 amino acids long. CDR3 protein: CASSRTSGSNEQFF. The CDR3 coding sequence is TGCGCCAGCAGCCGGACTAGCGGTTCCAATGAGCAGTTCTTC. Filled out from reference TRBV5-1 and TRBJ2-1, the complete variable domain reads KAGVTQTPRYLIKTRGQQVTLSCSPISGHRSVSWYQQTPGQGLQFLFEYFSETQRNKGNFPGRFSGRQFSNSRSEMNVSTLELGDSALYLCASSRTSGSNEQFFGPGTRLTVL.

The chain couples TRBV9 to TRBJ1-2; D remains ambiguous. The CDR3 consists of 14 residues. Germline assignment: CDR1 SGDLS and CDR2 YYNGEE. V shed 0 bases and J shed 4 bases, with 10 bases lying between them. CDR3 in DNA: TGTGCCAGCAGCGTAGATCCCGGCGGCTATGGCTACACCTTC. It yields the protein CASSVDPGGYGYTF.

The sample holds a few counts of this clone. The DNA for the CDR3 is TGTGCCAGCAATGGCCGGACTAGCTATACCGGGGAGCTGTTTTTT. This codes for CASNGRTSYTGELFF. This chain joins TRBV6-6 and TRBJ2-2; 8 positions agree with TRBD2. Germline CDR1 is MNHNY and CDR2 is SVGAGI (reference sequence). The CDR3 has 15 amino acids. Unmatched junction bases numbered 9, after V lost 7 bases and J lost 5 bases.